The 30 T cell receptor beta chains presented below share a single source sample, sequenced in a study of blood T cell repertoires in COVID-19. Using immunoSEQ multiplex PCR, the repertoire was profiled, and TCRdb retains in-frame clones only, with some absent. The sample yields nearly 55,000 clones, roughly nine tenths seen once. Sequences were obtained from peripheral blood. Receptor source: a woman in her fifties or sixties with active or convalescent COVID-19.

The chain uses TRBV28 and TRBJ1-2; 7 bases map to TRBD1. Looked up from germline, CDR1 is MDHEN and CDR2 is SYDVKM. CDR3 length: 15 amino acids. The junction had 11 bases not matched to a gene; V was cut back by 4 bases and J by 6 bases. Written as DNA, the CDR3 is TGTGCCAGCAGTTACGGAGGCGGGACAGTGCATGGCTACACCTTC. Translation: CASSYGGGTVHGYTF.

The CDR3 protein is CASSIGRAGAIDTQYF. The CDR3, as DNA: TGTGCCAGTAGTATAGGTCGGGCAGGGGCGATTGATACGCAGTATTTT. The V call is TRBV19, the J call TRBJ2-3; D is possibly TRBD1 (6 bases). Germline values: CDR1 LNHDA, CDR2 SQIVND (reference sequence). The CDR3 extends over 16 amino acids. V was clipped by 1 base and J by 6 bases, with 17 bases between them.

The chain is built from TRBV6-5 and TRBJ2-6; 7 bases match TRBD1. V lost 11 bases and J lost 4; bases outside the gene matches: 11. The CDR3 is 15 amino acids. The germline CDR1 and CDR2 sequences are MNHEY and SVGAGI. The DNA for the CDR3 is TGTGCCGCCGGTACGGGGACAGTGGGGGCCAACGTCCTGACTTTC. This sequence encodes CAAGTGTVGANVLTF.

This rearrangement joins TRBV29-1 to TRBJ2-7, with D unresolved. This CDR3 is 13 amino acids long. Germline values: CDR1 SQVTM, CDR2 ANQGSEA. V lost 2 bases and J 0 bases, leaving 8 bases between the germline ends. DNA for the CDR3: TGCAGCGTTGAATCGGCGGACTCCTACGAGCAGTACTTC. It encodes CSVESADSYEQYF.

The rearrangement uses TRBV6-5 and TRBJ2-7, with 9 bases identical to TRBD2. The CDR3 is made up of 14 amino acids. The V and J ends lost 4 bases and 1 base, in that order; junction bases with no gene match: 2. Germline-derived CDR1 and CDR2 are MNHEY and SVGAGI. The CDR3 sequence is CASSSLAGSYEQYF. The CDR3 nucleotides are TGTGCCAGCAGTTCTCTAGCGGGGTCCTACGAGCAGTACTTC.

CDR3 in DNA: TGTGCCAGCAGTTCGACAGGGGCGGAGGCTGAAGCTTTCTTT. Its protein is CASSSTGAEAEAFF. The rearrangement uses TRBV6-1 and TRBJ1-1; 8 positions agree with TRBD1. V lost 5 bases to trimming and J lost 6 bases; unmatched junction nucleotides: 8. Looked up from germline, CDR1 is MNHNS and CDR2 is SASEGT. CDR3 length: 14 residues.

This chain joins TRBV12-3 or TRBV12-4 and TRBJ2-5, with D perhaps TRBD2 (5 bases). Trimming took 1 base from V and 5 from J, leaving 8 bases between them. The CDR3 covers 13 residues. CDR3 region: CASSLGWRETQYF. The CDR3 DNA reads TGTGCCAGCAGTTTAGGTTGGAGGGAGACCCAGTACTTC.

V is TRBV30 and J is TRBJ2-1, with D tentatively TRBD1 (5 bases). Trimming took 0 bases from V and 0 from J, leaving 9 bases between them. CDR3 length: 15 amino acids. Germline V gives CDR1 GTSNPN, CDR2 SVGIG (reference sequence). The CDR3 nucleotides are TGTGCCTGGAGTGTACTCAGGGACTCCTACAATGAGCAGTTCTTC. The encoded protein is CAWSVLRDSYNEQFF.

The rearrangement joins TRBV6-1 to TRBJ1-4; D is uncertain. This CDR3 contains 15 residues. CDR1 MNHNS and CDR2 SASEGT come from the germline V gene. V was cut by 2 bases and J by 5 bases, with 12 bases left in between. Written as DNA, the CDR3 is TGTGCCAGCAGTGAATCCCCAGGACTGAATGAAAAACTGTTTTTT. Its protein is CASSESPGLNEKLFF.

This chain uses TRBV6-5 with TRBJ2-7; D is unresolved. Germline loops: CDR1 MNHEY, CDR2 SVGAGI. V lost 5 bases and J 0 bases, leaving 11 bases between the germline ends. The CDR3 has 14 amino acids. The CDR3 region is CASSISLASYEQYF. In DNA, the CDR3 is TGTGCCAGCAGTATTTCGTTGGCCTCCTACGAGCAGTACTTC.

This clone has just one count. This chain connects TRBV10-3 to TRBJ2-1, with 7 bases that match TRBD1. From germline, CDR1 is ENHRY and CDR2 SYGVKD. CDR3 length: 16 amino acids. Losses at the gene ends were 3 bases for V and 2 bases for J; bases not matched to a gene: 7. The CDR3 spells CAISEDKGAPYNEQFF. For the CDR3, the DNA is TGTGCCATCAGTGAAGACAAGGGGGCTCCCTACAATGAGCAGTTCTTC.

The chain uses TRBV6-5 and TRBJ2-7; the match to TRBD1 covers 8 bases. Trimming removed 4 bases from V and 1 base from J; junction bases left unmatched: 3. The CDR3 extends over 14 amino acids. Germline CDR1 and CDR2: MNHEY and SVGAGI. CDR3 amino acids: CASSLQGESYEQYF. CDR3 sequence (DNA): TGTGCCAGCAGTTTACAGGGGGAGTCCTACGAGCAGTACTTC.

The chain's CDR3 is CASSLLYNEQFF. The CDR3 nucleotides read TGTGCCAGCAGTTTATTATACAATGAGCAGTTCTTC. The chain employs TRBV28 and TRBJ2-1; D call uncertain. The germline V and J ends were trimmed by 1 base and 4 bases, with 2 bases remaining between them. Per germline, CDR1 MDHEN and CDR2 SYDVKM. The CDR3 covers 12 residues.

This chain uses TRBV14 with TRBJ1-6; a possible D gene is TRBD1 (6 bases). V gave up 0 bases and J gave up 15 bases, with 12 bases separating them. This CDR3 is 13 amino acids long. Germline CDR1 SGHDN, CDR2 FVKESK. In nucleotides, the CDR3 is TGTGCCAGCAGCCAAGATCGGGGGGGCGACCTCCACTTT. This encodes CASSQDRGGDLHF.

J is TRBJ1-5 and V is TRBV29-1, with 9 bases that match TRBD1. The V gene's germline CDR1 is SQVTM and CDR2 ANQGSEA. The trim removed 6 bases at V and 3 bases at J, leaving 3 bases unmatched. The CDR3 runs to 13 residues. CDR3 DNA: TGCAGCGTCGGGACAGGGAACAATCAGCCCCAGCATTTT. Translation: CSVGTGNNQPQHF.

In its sample, this clone was seen once. This CDR3 is CASSIDGTGVIETQYF. As DNA, the CDR3 is TGTGCCAGTAGTATAGATGGGACAGGGGTTATAGAGACCCAGTACTTC. V usage is TRBV19 and J usage is TRBJ2-5; TRBD1 agrees at 10 bases. With V trimmed by 0 bases and J by 4 bases, 5 bases remained unmatched. Germline CDR1 LNHDA, CDR2 SQIVND (reference sequence). The CDR3 is made up of 16 amino acids.

The V call is TRBV11-1, the J call TRBJ2-3; possible D gene TRBD2, 5 bases. V shed 6 bases and J shed 4 bases, with 14 bases lying between them. In germline, CDR1 is SGHAT, CDR2 FQDESV (reference sequence). The CDR3 is 14 amino acids. CDR3 bases: TGTGCCAGCAGGTTCGAGACGAGGGCAGATACGCAGTATTTT. Translation: CASRFETRADTQYF.

This rearrangement joins TRBV6-5 to TRBJ2-4, with 8 bases aligning to TRBD2. CDR3 length: 15 amino acids. V shed 6 bases, J shed 2 bases, and the junction held 6 bases outside the gene matches. Germline CDR1 reads MNHEY; CDR2 reads SVGAGI. In nucleotides, the CDR3 is TGTGCCAGCAGGGAGGGCGGGGGGCCCAAAAACATTCAGTACTTC. Its protein is CASREGGGPKNIQYF.

The chain carries TRBV27 and TRBJ2-5; 12 nucleotides agree with TRBD2. V lost 5 bases, J lost 6 bases, and 10 bases stayed unmatched. The CDR3 loop spans 16 amino acids. The V gene's germline CDR1 is MNHEY and CDR2 SMNVEV (reference sequence). CDR3 bases: TGTGCCAGCAGTCGCAGTCTAGCGGGGGGGCCGCAGACCCAGTACTTC. This encodes CASSRSLAGGPQTQYF.

The rearrangement joins TRBV12-3 or TRBV12-4 to TRBJ1-4; no clear D gene. The CDR3 is 11 residues long. V was cut by 8 bases and J by 8 bases, with 9 bases left in between. CDR3 residues: CASRSTEKLFF. The CDR3 nucleotides read TGTGCCAGCCGGTCCACCGAAAAACTGTTTTTT.

The chain combines TRBV5-1 with TRBJ1-3; a possible D gene is TRBD1 (5 bases). The germline V gene has CDR1 SGHRS and CDR2 YFSETQ. This CDR3 has 14 residues. V was clipped by 0 bases and J by 4 bases, with 8 bases between them. CDR3 protein: CASSLGAGGNTIYF. CDR3 in DNA: TGCGCCAGCAGCTTGGGGGCAGGGGGAAACACCATATATTTT.

The CDR3 spells CASSSTPGQTSGNTIYF. For the CDR3, the DNA is TGTGCCAGCAGTTCAACCCCAGGACAGACCTCTGGAAACACCATATATTTT. The chain carries TRBV28 and TRBJ1-3, with D tentatively TRBD1 (6 bases). V was cut by 4 bases and J by 0 bases, with 16 bases left in between. This CDR3 contains 17 residues. The germline V gene has CDR1 MDHEN and CDR2 SYDVKM.

V is TRBV28 and J is TRBJ2-3; TRBD2 aligns across 8 bases. This CDR3 contains 14 residues. The trim removed 6 bases at V and 0 bases at J, leaving 2 bases unmatched. Germline V gives CDR1 MDHEN, CDR2 SYDVKM. CDR3 DNA sequence: TGTGCCAGCAGGTTAGCGGGAAGCACAGATACGCAGTATTTT. Translation: CASRLAGSTDTQYF. Based on the CDR3 plus reference TRBV28 and TRBJ2-3, the full variable domain is DVKVTQSSRYLVKRTGEKVFLECVQDMDHENMFWYRQDPGLGLRLIYFSYDVKMKEKGDIPEGYSVSREKKERFSLILESASTNQTSMYLCASRLAGSTDTQYFGPGTRLTVL.

This clone came up once. This chain uses TRBV9 with TRBJ2-6; TRBD1 agrees at 7 bases. Looked up from germline, CDR1 is SGDLS and CDR2 is YYNGEE. The V gene end was trimmed by 2 bases and the J gene end by 4 bases; junction bases not matched to a gene: 6. CDR3 length equals 16 residues. Here the CDR3 reads CASSVPDRVGANVLTF. In nucleotides, the CDR3 is TGTGCCAGCAGCGTCCCCGACAGGGTCGGGGCCAACGTCCTGACTTTC.

This sequence joins TRBV5-4 and TRBJ1-2; perhaps TRBD1 as D (6 bases). The V and J ends lost 0 bases and 1 base respectively, with 7 bases between them. This CDR3 has 14 residues. The germline CDR1 and CDR2 sequences are SGHNT and YYREEE (reference sequence). The CDR3 spells CASSLGQDNYGYTF. Here the CDR3 DNA reads TGTGCCAGCAGCTTGGGACAGGATAACTATGGCTACACCTTC.

This rearrangement joins TRBV4-3 to TRBJ2-7, with 12 bases lining up with TRBD2. J was trimmed by 2 bases and V by 3 bases; bases with no gene match: 2. The CDR3 sequence is 15 residues long. Germline CDR1 is LGHNA and CDR2 is YSLEER. CDR3 sequence reads: CASSQGLAGTYEQYF. The CDR3 coding sequence is TGCGCCAGCAGCCAGGGACTAGCGGGTACCTACGAGCAGTACTTC.

The J gene is TRBJ2-5, the V gene TRBV6-5; TRBD2 matches at 8 bases. CDR3 length equals 15 residues. Germline loops: CDR1 MNHEY, CDR2 SVGAGI. J was trimmed by 3 bases and V by 7 bases; bases with no gene match: 10. CDR3: CASTLRRGGKETQYF. The CDR3 DNA reads as TGTGCCAGCACCTTACGACGGGGGGGCAAAGAGACCCAGTACTTC.

The chain recombines TRBV9 with TRBJ1-4; 7 bases fit TRBD1. Germline CDR1 reads SGDLS; CDR2 reads YYNGEE. V lost 3 bases and J lost 0; bases outside the gene matches: 2. The CDR3 loop spans 15 amino acids. CDR3 residues: CASSAGTATNEKLFF. The CDR3 DNA follows: TGTGCCAGCAGCGCCGGGACAGCAACTAATGAAAAACTGTTTTTT.

This clone was found once. V is TRBV6-5 and J is TRBJ1-6; maybe TRBD1 (5 bases). Trimming took off 1 base at V and 7 bases at J, with 11 bases between the two ends. The CDR3 runs 15 residues. CDR1 is MNHEY and CDR2 is SVGAGI in the germline V gene. The chain's CDR3 is CASSYLDIQNSPLHF. The CDR3 DNA reads as TGTGCCAGCAGTTACTTGGACATCCAAAATTCACCCCTCCACTTT.

Concerning this clone: The same CDR3 arises from other DNA sequences in this sample as well. V usage is TRBV9 and J usage is TRBJ2-3; 10 bases match TRBD2. Germline trimming cut 5 bases from V and 0 bases from J; bases unmatched to any gene: 6. The CDR3 extends over 16 amino acids. CDR1 is SGDLS and CDR2 is YYNGEE in the germline V gene. CDR3 DNA: TGTGCCAGCAGTCCGGGACTAGCGAGCAGCACAGATACGCAGTATTTT. It codes for CASSPGLASSTDTQYF.